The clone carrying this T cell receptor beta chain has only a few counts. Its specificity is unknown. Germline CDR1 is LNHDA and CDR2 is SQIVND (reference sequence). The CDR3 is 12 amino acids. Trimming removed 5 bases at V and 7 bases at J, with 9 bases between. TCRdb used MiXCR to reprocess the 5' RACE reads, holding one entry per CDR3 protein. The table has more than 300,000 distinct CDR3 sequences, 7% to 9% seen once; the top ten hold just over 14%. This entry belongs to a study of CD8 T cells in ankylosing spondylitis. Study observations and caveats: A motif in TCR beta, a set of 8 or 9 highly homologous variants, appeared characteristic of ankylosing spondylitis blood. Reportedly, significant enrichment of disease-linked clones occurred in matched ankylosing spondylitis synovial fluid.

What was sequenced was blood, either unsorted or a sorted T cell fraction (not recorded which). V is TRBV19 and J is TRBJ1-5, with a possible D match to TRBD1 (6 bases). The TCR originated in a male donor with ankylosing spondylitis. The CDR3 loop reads CASSSGAQPQHF. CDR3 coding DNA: TGTGCCAGTAGTTCGGGGGCCCAGCCCCAGCATTTT.